Below, one T cell receptor (beta chain) is given with its context. Its cognate antigen is unknown. These data originate in a study of cytomegalovirus exposure and HLA in healthy donors. General observations from the study: Researchers counted around 180 TCR beta chains as cytomegalovirus-associated. Rare TCR sequences predominated, though certain public TCRs were found in many donors. TRBV6-2, TRBV6-3 and some other V segments were unresolvable in 87-base-pair reads. Sequencing probably produced one cluster of sequence variants that were highly shared.

The study ran its PCR with 60 Vbeta and 13 Jbeta primers. Using immunoSEQ multiplex PCR, the repertoire was profiled, and TCRdb retains in-frame clones only, with some absent. Seen here are about 140,000 clones, 80% observed once, and the top ten hold approximately 7%. V trimming: 7 bases; J trimming: 4 bases; junction bases outside the gene matches: 8. From germline, CDR1 is WSHSY and CDR2 SAAADI. The CDR3 consists of 15 residues. This receptor was taken from a man aged 40-50 years in good health and CMV-seropositive. The sample comprised PBMCs. V is TRBV10-2 and J is TRBJ2-2; 8 bases align to TRBD2. CDR3: CASTLSGGSTGELFF. CDR3 DNA: TGCGCCAGCACTTTGAGCGGGGGTAGCACCGGGGAGCTGTTTTTT.